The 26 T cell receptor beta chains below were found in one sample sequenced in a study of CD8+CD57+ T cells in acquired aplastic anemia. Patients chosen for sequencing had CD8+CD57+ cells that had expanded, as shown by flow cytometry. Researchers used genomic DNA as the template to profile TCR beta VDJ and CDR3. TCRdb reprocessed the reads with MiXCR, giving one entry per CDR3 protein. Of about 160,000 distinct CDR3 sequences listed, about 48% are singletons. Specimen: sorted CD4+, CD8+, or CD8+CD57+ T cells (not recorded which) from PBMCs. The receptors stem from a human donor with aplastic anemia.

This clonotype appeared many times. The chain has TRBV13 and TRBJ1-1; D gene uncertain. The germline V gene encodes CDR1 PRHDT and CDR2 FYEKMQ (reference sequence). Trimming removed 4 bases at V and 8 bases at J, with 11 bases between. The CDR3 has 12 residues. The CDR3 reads CASSSGPQEAFF. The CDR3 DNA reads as TGTGCCAGCAGCTCCGGGCCCCAAGAAGCTTTCTTT.

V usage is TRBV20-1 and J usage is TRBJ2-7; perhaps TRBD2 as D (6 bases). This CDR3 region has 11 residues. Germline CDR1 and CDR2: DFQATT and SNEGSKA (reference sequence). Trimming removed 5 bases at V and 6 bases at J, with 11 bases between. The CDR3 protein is CSAGGGPEQYF. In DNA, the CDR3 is TGCAGTGCTGGGGGAGGCCCCGAGCAGTACTTC.

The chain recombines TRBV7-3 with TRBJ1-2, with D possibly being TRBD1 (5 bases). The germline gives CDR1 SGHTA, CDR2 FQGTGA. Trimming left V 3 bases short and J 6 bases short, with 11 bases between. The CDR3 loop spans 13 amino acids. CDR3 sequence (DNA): TGTGCCAGCAGCTTCGCGGGGGGGGATGGCTACACCTTC. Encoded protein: CASSFAGGDGYTF. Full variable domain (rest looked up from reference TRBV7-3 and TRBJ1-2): GAGVSQTPSNKVTEKGKYVELRCDPISGHTALYWYRQSLGQGPEFLIYFQGTGAADDSGLPNDRFFAVRPEGSVSTLKIQRTERGDSAVYLCASSFAGGDGYTFGSGTRLTVV.

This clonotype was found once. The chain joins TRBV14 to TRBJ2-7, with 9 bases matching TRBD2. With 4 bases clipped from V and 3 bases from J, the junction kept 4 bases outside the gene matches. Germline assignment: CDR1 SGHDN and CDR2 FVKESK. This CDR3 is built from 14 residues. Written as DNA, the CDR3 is TGTGCCAGCAGCCTTCAAGCGGGGGGCTACGAGCAGTACTTC. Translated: CASSLQAGGYEQYF.

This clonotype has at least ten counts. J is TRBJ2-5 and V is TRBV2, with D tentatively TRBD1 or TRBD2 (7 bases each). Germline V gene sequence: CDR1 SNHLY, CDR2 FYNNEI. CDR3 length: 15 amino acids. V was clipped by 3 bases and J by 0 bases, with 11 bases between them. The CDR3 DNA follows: TGTGCCAGCAGTGACAGGGGGACTAACCAAGAGACCCAGTACTTC. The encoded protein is CASSDRGTNQETQYF.

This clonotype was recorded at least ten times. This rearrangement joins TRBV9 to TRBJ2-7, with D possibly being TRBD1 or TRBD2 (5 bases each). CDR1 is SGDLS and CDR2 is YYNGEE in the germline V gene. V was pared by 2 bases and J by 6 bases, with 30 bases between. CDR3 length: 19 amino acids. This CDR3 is CASSVGLRPGGALKSEQYF. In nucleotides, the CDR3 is TGTGCCAGCAGCGTGGGCCTCCGACCTGGGGGAGCCTTAAAATCCGAGCAGTACTTC. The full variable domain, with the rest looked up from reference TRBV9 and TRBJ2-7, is DSGVTQTPKHLITATGQRVTLRCSPRSGDLSVYWYQQSLDQGLQFLIQYYNGEERAKGNILERFSAQQFPDLHSELNLSSLELGDSALYFCASSVGLRPGGALKSEQYFGPGTRLTVT.

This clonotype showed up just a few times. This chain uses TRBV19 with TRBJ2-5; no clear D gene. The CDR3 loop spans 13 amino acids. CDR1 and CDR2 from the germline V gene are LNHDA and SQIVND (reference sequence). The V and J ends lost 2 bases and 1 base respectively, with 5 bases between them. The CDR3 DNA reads TGTGCCAGTAGTATATCGGTCCAAGAGACCCAGTACTTC. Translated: CASSISVQETQYF.

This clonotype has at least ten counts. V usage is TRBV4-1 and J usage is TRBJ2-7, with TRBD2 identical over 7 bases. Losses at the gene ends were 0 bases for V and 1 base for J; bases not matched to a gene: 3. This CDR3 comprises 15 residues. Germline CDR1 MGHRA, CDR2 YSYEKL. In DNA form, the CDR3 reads TGCGCCAGCAGCCAAGAAGGACTAGGGTCCTACGAGCAGTACTTC. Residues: CASSQEGLGSYEQYF.

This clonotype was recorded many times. The CDR3 region is CASSEAVPFYTDTQYF. CDR3 nucleotide sequence: TGTGCCAGCAGTGAAGCAGTCCCATTTTACACAGATACGCAGTATTTT. The chain links TRBV2 to TRBJ2-3; D unclear. The CDR3 has 16 residues. Germline assignment: CDR1 SNHLY and CDR2 FYNNEI. V was trimmed by 0 bases and J by 2 bases, leaving 12 bases between them.

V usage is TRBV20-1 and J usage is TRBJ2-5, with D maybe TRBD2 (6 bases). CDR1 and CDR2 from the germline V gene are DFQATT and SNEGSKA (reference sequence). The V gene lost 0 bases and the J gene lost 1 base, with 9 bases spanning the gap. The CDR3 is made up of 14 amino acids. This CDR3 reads CSAREALAQETQYF. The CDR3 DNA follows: TGCAGTGCTAGAGAGGCACTAGCCCAAGAGACCCAGTACTTC.

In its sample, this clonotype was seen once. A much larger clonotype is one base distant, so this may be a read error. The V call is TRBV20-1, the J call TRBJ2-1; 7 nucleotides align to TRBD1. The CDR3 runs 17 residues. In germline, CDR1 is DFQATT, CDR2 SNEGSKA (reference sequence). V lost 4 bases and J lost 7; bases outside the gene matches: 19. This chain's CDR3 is CSAIDSTGAGFGNEQFF. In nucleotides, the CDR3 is TGCAGTGCTATAGACTCTACAGGGGCCGGGTTTGGGAATGAGCAGTTCTTC.

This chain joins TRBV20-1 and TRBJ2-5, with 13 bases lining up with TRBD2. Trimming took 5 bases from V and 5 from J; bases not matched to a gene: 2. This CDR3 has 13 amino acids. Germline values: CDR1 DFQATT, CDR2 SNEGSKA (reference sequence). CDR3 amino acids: CSAGTSGMETQYF. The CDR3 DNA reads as TGCAGTGCTGGGACTAGCGGGATGGAGACCCAGTACTTC.

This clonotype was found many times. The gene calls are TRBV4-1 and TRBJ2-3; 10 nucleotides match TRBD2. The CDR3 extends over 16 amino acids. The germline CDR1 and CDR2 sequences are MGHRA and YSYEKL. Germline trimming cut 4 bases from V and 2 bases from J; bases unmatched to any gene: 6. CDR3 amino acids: CASSLLAGPPTDTQYF. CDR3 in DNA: TGCGCCAGCAGCCTACTAGCGGGGCCTCCCACAGATACGCAGTATTTT.

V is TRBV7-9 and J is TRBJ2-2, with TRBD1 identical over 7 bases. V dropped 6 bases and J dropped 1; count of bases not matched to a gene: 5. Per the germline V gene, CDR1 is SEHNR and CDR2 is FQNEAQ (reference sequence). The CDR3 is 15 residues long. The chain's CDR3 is CASRGTDGNTGELFF. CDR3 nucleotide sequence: TGTGCCAGCAGAGGGACAGACGGGAACACCGGGGAGCTGTTTTTT.

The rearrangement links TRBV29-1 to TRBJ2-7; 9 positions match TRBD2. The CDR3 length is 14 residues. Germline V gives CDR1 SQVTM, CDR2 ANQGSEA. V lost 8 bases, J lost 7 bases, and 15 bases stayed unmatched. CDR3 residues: CSSYEGSGSLEQYF. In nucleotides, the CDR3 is TGCAGCAGTTACGAGGGTAGCGGGAGTTTGGAGCAGTACTTC.

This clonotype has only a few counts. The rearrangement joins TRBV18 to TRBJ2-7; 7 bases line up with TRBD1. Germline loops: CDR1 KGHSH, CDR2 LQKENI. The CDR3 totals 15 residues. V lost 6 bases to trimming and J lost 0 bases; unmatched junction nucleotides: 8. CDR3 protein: CASSLSGTASYEQYF. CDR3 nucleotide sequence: TGTGCCAGCTCCCTTTCCGGGACAGCCTCCTACGAGCAGTACTTC.

The DNA for the CDR3 is TGTGCCGCGGGAGAGGAGACCCAGTACTTC. Its protein product is CAAGEETQYF. The gene calls are TRBV10-3 and TRBJ2-5; 7 bases map to TRBD2. The germline V gene encodes CDR1 ENHRY and CDR2 SYGVKD. CDR3 length: 10 residues. V was clipped by 11 bases and J by 5 bases; unmatched bases: 2.

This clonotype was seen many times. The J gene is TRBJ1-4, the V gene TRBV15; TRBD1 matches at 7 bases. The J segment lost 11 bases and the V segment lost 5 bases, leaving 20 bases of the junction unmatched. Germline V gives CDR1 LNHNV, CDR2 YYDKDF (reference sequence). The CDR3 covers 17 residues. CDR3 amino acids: CATSLYSGGQWAGKLFF. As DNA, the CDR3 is TGTGCCACCAGCCTATACTCTGGGGGACAGTGGGCTGGGAAACTGTTTTTT.

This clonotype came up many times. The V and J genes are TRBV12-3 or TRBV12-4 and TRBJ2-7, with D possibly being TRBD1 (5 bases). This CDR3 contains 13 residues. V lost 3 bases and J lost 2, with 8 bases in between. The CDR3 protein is CASSFGAPYEQYF. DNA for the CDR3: TGTGCCAGCAGTTTTGGGGCCCCCTACGAGCAGTACTTC.

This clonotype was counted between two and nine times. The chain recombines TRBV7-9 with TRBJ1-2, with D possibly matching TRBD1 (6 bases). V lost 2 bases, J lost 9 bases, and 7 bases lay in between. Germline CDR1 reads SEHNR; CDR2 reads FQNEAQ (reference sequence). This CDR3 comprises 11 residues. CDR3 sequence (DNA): TGTGCCAGCAGCTTACAGGGGAGCTACACCTTC. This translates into CASSLQGSYTF.

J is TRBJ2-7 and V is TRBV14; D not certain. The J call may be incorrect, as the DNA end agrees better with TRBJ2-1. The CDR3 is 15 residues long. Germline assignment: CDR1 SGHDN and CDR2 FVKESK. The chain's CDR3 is CASSQDFGGLGEQFF. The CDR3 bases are TGTGCCAGCAGCCAAGATTTCGGCGGCTTGGGTGAGCAGTTCTTC.

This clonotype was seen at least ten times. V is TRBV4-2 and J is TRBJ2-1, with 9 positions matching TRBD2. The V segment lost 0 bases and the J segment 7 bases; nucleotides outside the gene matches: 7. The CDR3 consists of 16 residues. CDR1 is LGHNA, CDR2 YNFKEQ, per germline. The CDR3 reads CASSQEGSSGNNEQFF. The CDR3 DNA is TGTGCCAGCAGCCAAGAAGGGTCTAGCGGGAATAATGAGCAGTTCTTC.

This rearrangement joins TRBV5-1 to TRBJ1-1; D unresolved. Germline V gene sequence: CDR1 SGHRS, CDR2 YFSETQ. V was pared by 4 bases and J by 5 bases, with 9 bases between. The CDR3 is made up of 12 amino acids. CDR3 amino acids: CASSPTGTEAFF. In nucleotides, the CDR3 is TGCGCCAGCAGCCCGACCGGAACTGAAGCTTTCTTT.

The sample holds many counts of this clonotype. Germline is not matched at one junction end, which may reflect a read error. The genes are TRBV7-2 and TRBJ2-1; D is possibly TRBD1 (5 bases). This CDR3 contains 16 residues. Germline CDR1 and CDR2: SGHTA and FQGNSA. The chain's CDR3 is CASSWPRQTHNNEQFF. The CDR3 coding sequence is TGTGCCAGCAGCTGGCCCCGACAGACCCACAACAATGAGCAGTTCTTT. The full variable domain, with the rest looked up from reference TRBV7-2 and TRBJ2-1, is GAGVSQSPSNKVTEKGKDVELRCDPISGHTALYWYRQSLGQGLEFLIYFQGNSAPDKSGLPSDRFSAERTGGSVSTLTIQRTQQEDSAVYLCASSWPRQTHNNEQFFGPGTRLTVL.

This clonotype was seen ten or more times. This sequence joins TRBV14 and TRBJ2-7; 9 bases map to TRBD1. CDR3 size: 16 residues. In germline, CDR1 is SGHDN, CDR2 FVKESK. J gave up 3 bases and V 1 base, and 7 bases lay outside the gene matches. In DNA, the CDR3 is TGTGCCAGCAGCCAAGCCGGGACAGGGAAAAACTACGAGCAGTACTTC. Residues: CASSQAGTGKNYEQYF.

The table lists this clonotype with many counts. The CDR3 is CASSPSGDSGANVLTF. The CDR3 DNA reads TGTGCCAGCAGCCCCAGCGGGGATTCTGGGGCCAACGTCCTGACTTTC. The chain couples TRBV6-1 to TRBJ2-6, with 7 bases identical to TRBD2. The CDR3 has 16 amino acids. From germline, CDR1 is MNHNS and CDR2 SASEGT. The J segment lost 1 base and the V segment lost 6 bases, leaving 6 bases of the junction unmatched.